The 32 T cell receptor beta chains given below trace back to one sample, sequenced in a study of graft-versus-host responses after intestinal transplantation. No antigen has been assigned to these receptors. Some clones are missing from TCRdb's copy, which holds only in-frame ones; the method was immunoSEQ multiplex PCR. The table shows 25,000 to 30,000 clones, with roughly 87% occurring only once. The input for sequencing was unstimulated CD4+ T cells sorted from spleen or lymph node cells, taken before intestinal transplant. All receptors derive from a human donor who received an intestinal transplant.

The CDR3 DNA reads TGTGCCAGCAGCTCGACAGGACGGGAGACCCAGTACTTC. Amino acid sequence: CASSSTGRETQYF. The J gene is TRBJ2-5, the V gene TRBV7-3; possible D gene TRBD1, 6 bases. This CDR3 has 13 amino acids. In germline, CDR1 is SGHTA, CDR2 FQGTGA. The ends were cut back, 4 bases at V and 5 bases at J, with 11 bases in the middle.

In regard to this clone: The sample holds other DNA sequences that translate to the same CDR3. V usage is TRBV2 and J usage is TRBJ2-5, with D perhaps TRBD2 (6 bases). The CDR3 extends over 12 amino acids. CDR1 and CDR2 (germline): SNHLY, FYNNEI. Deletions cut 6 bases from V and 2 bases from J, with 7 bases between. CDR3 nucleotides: TGTGCCAGCAGGGAGGGTCAAGAGACCCAGTACTTC. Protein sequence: CASREGQETQYF.

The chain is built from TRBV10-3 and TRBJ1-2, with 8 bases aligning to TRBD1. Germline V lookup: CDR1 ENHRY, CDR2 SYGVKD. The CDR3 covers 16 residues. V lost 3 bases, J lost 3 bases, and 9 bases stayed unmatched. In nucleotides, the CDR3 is TGTGCCATCAGTGAAGGATTTGGACAGGGCTACTATGGCTACACCTTC. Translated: CAISEGFGQGYYGYTF.

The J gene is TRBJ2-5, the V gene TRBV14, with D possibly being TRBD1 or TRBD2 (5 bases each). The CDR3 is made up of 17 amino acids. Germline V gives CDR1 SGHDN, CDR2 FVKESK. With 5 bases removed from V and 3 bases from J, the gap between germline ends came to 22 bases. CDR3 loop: CASSEFLPGRWKETQYF. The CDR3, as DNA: TGTGCCAGCAGCGAATTCCTGCCGGGACGATGGAAAGAGACCCAGTACTTC.

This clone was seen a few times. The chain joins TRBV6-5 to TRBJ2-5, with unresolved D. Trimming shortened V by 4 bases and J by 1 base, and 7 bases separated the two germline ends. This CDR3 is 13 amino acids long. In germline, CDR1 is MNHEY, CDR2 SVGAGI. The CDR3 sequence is CASSSLVQETQYF. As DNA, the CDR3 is TGTGCCAGCAGTTCCCTGGTCCAAGAGACCCAGTACTTC.

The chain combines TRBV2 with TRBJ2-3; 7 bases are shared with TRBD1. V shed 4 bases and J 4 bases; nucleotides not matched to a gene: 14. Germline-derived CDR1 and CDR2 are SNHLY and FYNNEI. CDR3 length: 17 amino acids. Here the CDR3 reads CASSGWRQFRGSDTQYF. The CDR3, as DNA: TGTGCCAGCAGTGGTTGGAGGCAATTCAGGGGGTCAGATACGCAGTATTTT.

The CDR3 sequence is CASSLAAGYNQPQHF. CDR3 sequence (DNA): TGTGCCAGCAGCTTGGCCGCAGGCTACAATCAGCCCCAGCATTTT. The chain carries TRBV5-6 and TRBJ1-5; D is ambiguous. The length of the CDR3 is 15 residues. Per germline, CDR1 SGHDT and CDR2 YYEEEE. V lost 0 bases and J 3 bases, leaving 10 bases between the germline ends. Full variable domain (remainder filled in from reference TRBV5-6 and TRBJ1-5): DAGVTQSPTHLIKTRGQQVTLRCSPKSGHDTVSWYQQALGQGPQFIFQYYEEEERQRGNFPDRFSGHQFPNYSSELNVNALLLGDSALYLCASSLAAGYNQPQHFGDGTRLSIL.

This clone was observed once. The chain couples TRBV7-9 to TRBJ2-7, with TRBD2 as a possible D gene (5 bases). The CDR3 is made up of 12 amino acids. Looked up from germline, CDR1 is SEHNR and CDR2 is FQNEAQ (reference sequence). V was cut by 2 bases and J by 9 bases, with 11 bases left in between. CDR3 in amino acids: CASSLMGVGQYF. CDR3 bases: TGTGCCAGCAGCTTAATGGGAGTAGGGCAGTACTTC.

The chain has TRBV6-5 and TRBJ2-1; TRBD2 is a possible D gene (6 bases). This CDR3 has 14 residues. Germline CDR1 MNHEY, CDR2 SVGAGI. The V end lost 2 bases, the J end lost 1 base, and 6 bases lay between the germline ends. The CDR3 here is CASSYLASYNEQFF. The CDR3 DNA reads TGTGCCAGCAGTTACCTAGCGTCCTACAATGAGCAGTTCTTC.

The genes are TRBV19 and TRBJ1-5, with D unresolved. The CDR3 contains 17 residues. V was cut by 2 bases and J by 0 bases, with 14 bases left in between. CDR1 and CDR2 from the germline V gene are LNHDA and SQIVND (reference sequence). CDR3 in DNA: TGTGCCAGTAGTATAATCGTAACAGATGTTAGCAATCAGCCCCAGCATTTT. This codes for CASSIIVTDVSNQPQHF.

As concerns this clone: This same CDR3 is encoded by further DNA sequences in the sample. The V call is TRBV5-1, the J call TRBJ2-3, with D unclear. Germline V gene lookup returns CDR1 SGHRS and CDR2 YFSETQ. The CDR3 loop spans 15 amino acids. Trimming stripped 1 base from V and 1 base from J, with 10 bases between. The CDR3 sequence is CASSLLSRGTDTQYF. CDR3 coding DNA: TGCGCCAGCAGCTTGTTGTCTAGGGGCACAGATACGCAGTATTTT.

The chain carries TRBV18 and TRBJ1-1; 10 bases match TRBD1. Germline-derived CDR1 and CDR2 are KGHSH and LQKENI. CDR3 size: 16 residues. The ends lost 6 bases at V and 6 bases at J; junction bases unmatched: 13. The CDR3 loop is CASSTGTGAVVAEAFF. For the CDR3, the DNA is TGTGCCAGCTCGACCGGGACAGGGGCTGTAGTAGCTGAAGCTTTCTTT.

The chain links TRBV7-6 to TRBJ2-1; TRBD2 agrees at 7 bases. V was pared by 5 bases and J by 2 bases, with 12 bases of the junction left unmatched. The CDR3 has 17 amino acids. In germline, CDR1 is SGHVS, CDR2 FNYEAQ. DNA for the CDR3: TGTGCCAGCAGCCCGGGTGTGGGGGGGGATCCCTACAATGAGCAGTTCTTC. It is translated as CASSPGVGGDPYNEQFF.

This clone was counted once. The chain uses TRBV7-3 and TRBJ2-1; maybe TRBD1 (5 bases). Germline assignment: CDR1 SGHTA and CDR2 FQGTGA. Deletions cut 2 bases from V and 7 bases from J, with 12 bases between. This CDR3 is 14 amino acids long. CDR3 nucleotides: TGTGCCAGCAGCTTATTATACAGGTATAATGAGCAGTTCTTC. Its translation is CASSLLYRYNEQFF.

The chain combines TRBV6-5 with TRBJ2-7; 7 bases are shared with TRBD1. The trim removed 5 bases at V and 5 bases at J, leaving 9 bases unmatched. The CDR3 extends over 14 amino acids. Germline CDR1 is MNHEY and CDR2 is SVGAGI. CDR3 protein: CASSINRGTDEQYF. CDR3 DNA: TGTGCCAGCAGTATCAACAGGGGAACCGACGAGCAGTACTTC.

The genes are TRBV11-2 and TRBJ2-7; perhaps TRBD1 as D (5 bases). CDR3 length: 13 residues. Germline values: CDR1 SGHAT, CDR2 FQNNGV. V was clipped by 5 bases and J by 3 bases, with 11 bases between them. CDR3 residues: CASSRSDSYEQYF. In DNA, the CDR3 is TGTGCCAGCAGCCGTTCTGACAGCTACGAGCAGTACTTC. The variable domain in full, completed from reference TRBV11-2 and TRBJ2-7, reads EAGVAQSPRYKIIEKRQSVAFWCNPISGHATLYWYQQILGQGPKLLIQFQNNGVVDDSQLPKDRFSAERLKGVDSTLKIQPAKLEDSAVYLCASSRSDSYEQYFGPGTRLTVT.

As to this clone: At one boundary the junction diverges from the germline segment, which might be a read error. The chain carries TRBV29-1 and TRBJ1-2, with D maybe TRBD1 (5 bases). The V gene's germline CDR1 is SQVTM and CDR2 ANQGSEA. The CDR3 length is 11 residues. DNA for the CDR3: TGCAGCGTCCCAAGAAGGGGTGCCGCATTCTTC. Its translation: CSVPRRGAAFF. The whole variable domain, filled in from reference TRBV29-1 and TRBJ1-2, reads SAVISQKPSRDICQRGTSLTIQCQVDSQVTMMFWYRQQPGQSLTLIATANQGSEATYESGFVIDKFPISRPNLTFSTLTVSNMSPEDSSIYLCSVPRRGAAFFGSGTRLTVV.

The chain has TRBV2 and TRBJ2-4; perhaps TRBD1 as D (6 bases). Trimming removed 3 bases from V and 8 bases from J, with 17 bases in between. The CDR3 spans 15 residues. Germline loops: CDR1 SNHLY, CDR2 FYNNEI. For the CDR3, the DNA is TGTGCCAGCAGTGAGGGGGCAGCCGGCTTCGACATTCAGTACTTC. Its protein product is CASSEGAAGFDIQYF.

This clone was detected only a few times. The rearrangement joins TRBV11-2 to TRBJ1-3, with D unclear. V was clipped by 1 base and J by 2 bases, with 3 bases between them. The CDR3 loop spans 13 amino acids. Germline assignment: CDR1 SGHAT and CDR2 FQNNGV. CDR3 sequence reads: CASSLGAGNTIYF. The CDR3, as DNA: TGTGCCAGCAGCTTAGGGGCTGGAAACACCATATATTTT.

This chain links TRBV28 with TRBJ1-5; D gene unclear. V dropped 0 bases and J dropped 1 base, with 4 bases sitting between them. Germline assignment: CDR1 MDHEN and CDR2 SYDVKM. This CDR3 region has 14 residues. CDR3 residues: CASSLWDSNQPQHF. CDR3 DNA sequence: TGTGCCAGCAGTTTATGGGACAGCAATCAGCCCCAGCATTTT. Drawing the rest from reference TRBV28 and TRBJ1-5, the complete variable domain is DVKVTQSSRYLVKRTGEKVFLECVQDMDHENMFWYRQDPGLGLRLIYFSYDVKMKEKGDIPEGYSVSREKKERFSLILESASTNQTSMYLCASSLWDSNQPQHFGDGTRLSIL.

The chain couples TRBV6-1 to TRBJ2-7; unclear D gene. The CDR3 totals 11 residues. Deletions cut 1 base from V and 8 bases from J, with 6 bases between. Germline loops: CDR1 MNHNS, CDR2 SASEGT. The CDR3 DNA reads TGTGCCAGCAGTGAAGTGGCAAAGCAGTACTTC. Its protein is CASSEVAKQYF.

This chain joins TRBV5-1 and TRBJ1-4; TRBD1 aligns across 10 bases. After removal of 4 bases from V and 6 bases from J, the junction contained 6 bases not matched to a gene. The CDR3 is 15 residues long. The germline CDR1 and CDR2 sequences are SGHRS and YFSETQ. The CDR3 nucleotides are TGCGCCAGCAGCGGCCGGGACAGGGGTGATGAAAAACTGTTTTTT. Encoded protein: CASSGRDRGDEKLFF.

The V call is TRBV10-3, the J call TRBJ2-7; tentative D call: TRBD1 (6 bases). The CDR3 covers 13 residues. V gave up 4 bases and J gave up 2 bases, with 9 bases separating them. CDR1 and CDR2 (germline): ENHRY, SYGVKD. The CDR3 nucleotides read TGTGCCATCAGTGCGGGACACCCCTACGAGCAGTACTTC. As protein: CAISAGHPYEQYF.

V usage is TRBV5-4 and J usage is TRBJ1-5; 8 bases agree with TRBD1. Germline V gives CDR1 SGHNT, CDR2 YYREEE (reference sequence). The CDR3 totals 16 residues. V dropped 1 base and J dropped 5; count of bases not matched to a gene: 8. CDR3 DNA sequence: TGTGCCAGCAGCTTGAAAGCCGGGACAGGAGATCAGCCCCAGCATTTT. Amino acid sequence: CASSLKAGTGDQPQHF.

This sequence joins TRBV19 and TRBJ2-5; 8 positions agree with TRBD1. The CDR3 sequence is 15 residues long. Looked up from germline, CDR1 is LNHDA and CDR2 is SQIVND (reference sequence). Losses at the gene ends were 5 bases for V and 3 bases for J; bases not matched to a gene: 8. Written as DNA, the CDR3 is TGTGCCAGTAGTTCCCCCCGGACAGGGAAAGAGACCCAGTACTTC. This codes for CASSSPRTGKETQYF.

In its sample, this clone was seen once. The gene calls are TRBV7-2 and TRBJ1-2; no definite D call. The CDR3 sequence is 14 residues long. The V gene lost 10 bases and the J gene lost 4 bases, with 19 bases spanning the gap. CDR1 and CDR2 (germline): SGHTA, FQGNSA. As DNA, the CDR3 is TGTGCCACCCGCGGGAATAGGGCAGGCTATGGCTACACCTTC. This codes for CATRGNRAGYGYTF.

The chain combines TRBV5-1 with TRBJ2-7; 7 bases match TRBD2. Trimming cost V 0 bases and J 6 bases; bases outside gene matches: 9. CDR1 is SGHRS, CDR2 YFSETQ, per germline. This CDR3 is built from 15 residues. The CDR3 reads CASSLVGTNGGEQYF. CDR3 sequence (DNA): TGCGCCAGCAGCTTGGTTGGGACTAATGGGGGCGAGCAGTACTTC.

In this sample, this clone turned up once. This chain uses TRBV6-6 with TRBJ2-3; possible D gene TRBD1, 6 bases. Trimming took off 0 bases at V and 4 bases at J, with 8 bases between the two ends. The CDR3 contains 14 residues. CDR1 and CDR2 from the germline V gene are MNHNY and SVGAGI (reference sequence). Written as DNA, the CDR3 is TGTGCCAGCAGTTACTCGGACAGATCAGATACGCAGTATTTT. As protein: CASSYSDRSDTQYF.

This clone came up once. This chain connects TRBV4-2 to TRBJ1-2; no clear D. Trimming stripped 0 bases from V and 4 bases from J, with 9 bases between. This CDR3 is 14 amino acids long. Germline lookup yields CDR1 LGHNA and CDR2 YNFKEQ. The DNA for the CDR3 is TGTGCCAGCAGCCAAGATTCGGGCAGCTATGGCTACACCTTC. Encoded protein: CASSQDSGSYGYTF.

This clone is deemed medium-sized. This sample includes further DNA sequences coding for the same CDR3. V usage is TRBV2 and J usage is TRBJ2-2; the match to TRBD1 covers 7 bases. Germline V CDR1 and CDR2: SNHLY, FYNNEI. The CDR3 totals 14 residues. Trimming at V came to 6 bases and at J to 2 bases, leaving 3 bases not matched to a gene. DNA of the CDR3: TGTGCCAGCAGCGGGACAGTCAACACCGGGGAGCTGTTTTTT. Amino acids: CASSGTVNTGELFF.

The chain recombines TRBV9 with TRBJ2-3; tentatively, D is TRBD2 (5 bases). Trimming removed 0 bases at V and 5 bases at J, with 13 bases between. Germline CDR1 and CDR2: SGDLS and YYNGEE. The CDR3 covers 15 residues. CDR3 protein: CASSVDEQLEDTQYF. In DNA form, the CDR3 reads TGTGCCAGCAGCGTAGATGAACAACTAGAAGATACGCAGTATTTT.

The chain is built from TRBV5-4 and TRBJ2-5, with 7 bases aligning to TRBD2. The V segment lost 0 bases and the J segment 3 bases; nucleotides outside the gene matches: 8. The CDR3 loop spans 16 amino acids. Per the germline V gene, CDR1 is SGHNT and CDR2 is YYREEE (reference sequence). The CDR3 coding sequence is TGTGCCAGCAGCTTGGCGCATGTGGGGGGGGAAGAGACCCAGTACTTC. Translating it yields CASSLAHVGGEETQYF.